The 25 T cell receptor beta chains below come from one sample, sequenced in a study of shared clonotypes between healthy human individuals. Assay: immunoSEQ multiplex PCR; the TCRdb copy retains only in-frame clones and omits some. The sample contains roughly 2,000,000 clones, approximately 94% of which appear only once. Naive CD8 isolation took CD45RO-negative cells positively selected for CCR7 and excluded terminally differentiated effector memory CD45RA+ cells. The sequencing sample was made of naive CD8+ T cells sorted from blood. These receptors all stem from a man aged 18 to 30 in good health.

The V and J genes are TRBV9 and TRBJ2-7; 10 bases align to TRBD1. From germline, CDR1 is SGDLS and CDR2 YYNGEE. V trimming: 4 bases; J trimming: 5 bases; junction bases outside the gene matches: 12. The CDR3 totals 16 residues. In nucleotides, the CDR3 is TGTGCCAGCAGCCCGCGGAAGGGACAGGGGATAAACGAGCAGTACTTC. Its protein is CASSPRKGQGINEQYF.

The chain links TRBV11-2 to TRBJ2-5; 9 nucleotides agree with TRBD2. The V segment lost 6 bases and the J segment 6 bases; nucleotides outside the gene matches: 17. Germline CDR1 SGHAT, CDR2 FQNNGV. This CDR3 has 17 residues. The CDR3 region is CASRWEGAGGRGKTQYF. DNA for the CDR3: TGTGCCAGCAGGTGGGAGGGAGCGGGGGGCCGGGGAAAGACCCAGTACTTC.

The CDR3 DNA is TGTGCCATCAGTGAGTCGGTCACAGGGTGGGCAGATACGCAGTATTTT. Amino acid sequence: CAISESVTGWADTQYF. V usage is TRBV10-3 and J usage is TRBJ2-3; a possible D gene is TRBD1 (6 bases). CDR1 and CDR2 (germline): ENHRY, SYGVKD. Trimming pared 0 bases from V and 4 bases from J, leaving 14 bases between. CDR3 size: 16 residues.

The chain combines TRBV15 with TRBJ1-5; D unclear. Trimming shortened V by 4 bases and J by 8 bases, and 18 bases separated the two germline ends. Germline V gene data show CDR1 as LNHNV and CDR2 as YYDKDF (reference sequence). The CDR3 contains 15 residues. For the CDR3, the DNA is TGTGCCACCAGCACCGGACGGACCGCTTTCGAGCCCCAGCATTTT. Its protein is CATSTGRTAFEPQHF.

The rearrangement links TRBV27 to TRBJ2-1, with TRBD1 identical over 9 bases. V lost 6 bases to trimming and J lost 5 bases; unmatched junction nucleotides: 5. The CDR3 length is 14 residues. Germline CDR1 reads MNHEY; CDR2 reads SMNVEV (reference sequence). CDR3 coding DNA: TGTGCCAGCAGCCCGGACAGGGGTAACAATGAGCAGTTCTTC. Protein: CASSPDRGNNEQFF.

This clone occurred once. V and J are TRBV6-5 and TRBJ1-1; 9 bases are shared with TRBD1. The CDR3 sequence is 15 residues long. Germline V gene data show CDR1 as MNHEY and CDR2 as SVGAGI. Germline trimming cut 2 bases from V and 4 bases from J; bases unmatched to any gene: 5. CDR3 residues: CASSYPGTGFTEAFF. The DNA for the CDR3 is TGTGCCAGCAGTTACCCCGGGACAGGGTTCACTGAAGCTTTCTTT.

This rearrangement joins TRBV6-1 to TRBJ2-7, with D unresolved. The germline gives CDR1 MNHNS, CDR2 SASEGT. Trimming shortened V by 7 bases and J by 3 bases, and 10 bases separated the two germline ends. The CDR3 runs 12 residues. The CDR3 sequence: CASTNGDYEQYF. The CDR3 DNA reads as TGTGCCAGCACTAACGGAGACTACGAGCAGTACTTC.

The chain is built from TRBV27 and TRBJ2-3, with 7 bases aligning to TRBD2. CDR1 is MNHEY and CDR2 is SMNVEV in the germline V gene (reference sequence). There are 16 residues in the CDR3. V lost 9 bases to trimming and J lost 0 bases; unmatched junction nucleotides: 12. The CDR3 spells CASWPSGSLSTDTQYF. The CDR3 nucleotides read TGTGCCAGTTGGCCTAGCGGATCGTTAAGCACAGATACGCAGTATTTT.

The rearrangement uses TRBV2 and TRBJ2-7; a weak D match, TRBD1 (6 bases). In germline, CDR1 is SNHLY, CDR2 FYNNEI. CDR3 length: 13 residues. Trimming removed 4 bases from V and 4 bases from J, with 11 bases in between. CDR3 bases: TGTGCCAGCAGTGCAGGGGTAGGGTACGAGCAGTACTTC. It specifies CASSAGVGYEQYF. Full variable domain (remainder filled in from reference TRBV2 and TRBJ2-7): EPEVTQTPSHQVTQMGQEVILRCVPISNHLYFYWYRQILGQKVEFLVSFYNNEISEKSEIFDDQFSVERPDGSNFTLKIRSTKLEDSAMYFCASSAGVGYEQYFGPGTRLTVT.

V is TRBV6-5 and J is TRBJ2-6; no clear D gene. The CDR3 has 13 amino acids. V was cut by 7 bases and J by 0 bases, with 4 bases left in between. Germline CDR1 MNHEY, CDR2 SVGAGI. The CDR3 DNA sequence: TGTGCCAGCACCGGCTCTGGGGCCAACGTCCTGACTTTC. Translation gives CASTGSGANVLTF.

V gene TRBV28 combines with J gene TRBJ2-7; TRBD1 aligns across 8 bases. CDR3 length equals 15 residues. V dropped 5 bases and J dropped 1; count of bases not matched to a gene: 7. Germline V gene sequence: CDR1 MDHEN, CDR2 SYDVKM. DNA of the CDR3: TGTGCCAGCAGTAGAGCTTGGACAGGGTCCTACGAGCAGTACTTC. Encoded protein: CASSRAWTGSYEQYF.

The rearrangement joins TRBV5-8 to TRBJ2-7, with D unclear. Germline assignment: CDR1 SGHTS and CDR2 YDEGEE. The CDR3 has 14 residues. The germline V and J ends were trimmed by 0 bases and 5 bases, with 12 bases remaining between them. The CDR3 DNA reads TGTGCCAGCAGCTTGGCCTTGCCCTCTGACGAGCAGTACTTC. Translation gives CASSLALPSDEQYF.

Details on this clone: Other DNA sequences in this specimen translate into the identical CDR3. The chain has TRBV5-4 and TRBJ1-4; tentative D call: TRBD1 (5 bases). Trimming shortened V by 2 bases and J by 5 bases, and 7 bases separated the two germline ends. This CDR3 contains 13 residues. Germline CDR1 SGHNT, CDR2 YYREEE (reference sequence). CDR3: CASSLGENEKLFF. The CDR3, as DNA: TGTGCCAGCAGCTTAGGGGAAAATGAAAAACTGTTTTTT.

V usage is TRBV6-1 and J usage is TRBJ1-2; D call uncertain. Per germline, CDR1 MNHNS and CDR2 SASEGT. Between the trimmed V and J ends, which lost 6 bases and 9 bases, there was a span of 17 bases. There are 13 residues in the CDR3. For the CDR3, the DNA is TGTGCCAGCAGGGCAGGTGGGGTCCCTAGCTACACCTTC. This codes for CASRAGGVPSYTF.

About this clone itself: Other DNA sequences from this sample encode an identical CDR3 as well. The chain combines TRBV7-9 with TRBJ1-1; D gene unclear. The germline V and J ends were trimmed by 6 bases and 0 bases, with 8 bases remaining between them. The CDR3 length is 13 residues. The germline V gene has CDR1 SEHNR and CDR2 FQNEAQ (reference sequence). In nucleotides, the CDR3 is TGTGCCAGCAGTCCCGCTATGAACACTGAAGCTTTCTTT. Protein: CASSPAMNTEAFF. Drawing the rest from reference TRBV7-9 and TRBJ1-1, the complete variable domain is DTGVSQNPRHKITKRGQNVTFRCDPISEHNRLYWYRQTLGQGPEFLTYFQNEAQLEKSRLLSDRFSAERPKGSFSTLEIQRTEQGDSAMYLCASSPAMNTEAFFGQGTRLTVV.

This clone appeared once. This chain joins TRBV28 and TRBJ1-4, with D perhaps matching TRBD1 (5 bases). V was pared by 5 bases and J by 6 bases, with 19 bases between. Germline CDR1 MDHEN, CDR2 SYDVKM. This CDR3 has 16 residues. CDR3 coding DNA: TGTGCCAGCAGTGCCCTACTCAGGGAAGAGGATGAAAAACTGTTTTTT. It codes for CASSALLREEDEKLFF.

About this clone: Other DNA sequences within the sample encode an identical CDR3. The rearrangement links TRBV5-6 to TRBJ2-2, with a tentative D call TRBD2 (5 bases). This CDR3 region has 15 residues. V was trimmed by 0 bases and J by 8 bases, leaving 14 bases between them. Germline lookup yields CDR1 SGHDT and CDR2 YYEEEE. The CDR3 DNA reads as TGTGCCAGCAGCTTGGGACTGGCGGGTGTAGGGGAGCTGTTTTTT. Its translation is CASSLGLAGVGELFF. Looking up the rest from reference TRBV5-6 and TRBJ2-2 gives the full variable domain: DAGVTQSPTHLIKTRGQQVTLRCSPKSGHDTVSWYQQALGQGPQFIFQYYEEEERQRGNFPDRFSGHQFPNYSSELNVNALLLGDSALYLCASSLGLAGVGELFFGEGSRLTVL.

The chain combines TRBV6-5 with TRBJ2-7, with 8 bases matching TRBD1. Germline-derived CDR1 and CDR2 are MNHEY and SVGAGI. The CDR3 loop spans 16 amino acids. V was clipped by 0 bases and J by 5 bases; unmatched bases: 9. CDR3 loop: CASSYSDPPTGDEQYF. Written as DNA, the CDR3 is TGTGCCAGCAGTTACTCTGACCCTCCGACAGGGGACGAGCAGTACTTC.

The chain links TRBV27 to TRBJ1-2; 9 nucleotides agree with TRBD1. The germline V gene encodes CDR1 MNHEY and CDR2 SMNVEV (reference sequence). The CDR3 has 15 amino acids. Unmatched junction bases numbered 11, after V lost 5 bases and J lost 7 bases. The CDR3 sequence is CASSPPGQGFVGYTF. The DNA for the CDR3 is TGTGCCAGCAGTCCCCCAGGACAGGGGTTTGTTGGCTACACCTTC.

Points on this clone: In the same sample, other DNA sequences code for this CDR3. The chain is built from TRBV9 and TRBJ2-7; unclear D gene. Germline CDR1 and CDR2: SGDLS and YYNGEE. Trimming shortened V by 0 bases and J by 3 bases, and 7 bases separated the two germline ends. The CDR3 sequence is 13 residues long. The CDR3 is CASSVAPSYEQYF. The CDR3 DNA reads TGTGCCAGCAGCGTAGCTCCTAGCTACGAGCAGTACTTC.

The V and J genes are TRBV27 and TRBJ2-7; 8 bases are shared with TRBD2. Germline values: CDR1 MNHEY, CDR2 SMNVEV (reference sequence). The CDR3 length is 14 residues. V shed 4 bases, J shed 4 bases, and the junction held 6 bases outside the gene matches. This CDR3 reads CASSYSLAGYEQYF. The CDR3 nucleotides are TGTGCCAGCAGTTATAGTCTAGCGGGTTACGAGCAGTACTTC.

This chain links TRBV27 with TRBJ2-7; TRBD1 is a possible D gene (5 bases). Germline CDR1 MNHEY, CDR2 SMNVEV (reference sequence). V dropped 3 bases and J dropped 2 bases, with 8 bases sitting between them. The CDR3 is 13 amino acids. The CDR3: CASSLAQAYEQYF. CDR3 DNA: TGTGCCAGCAGTTTGGCACAGGCCTACGAGCAGTACTTC.

This rearrangement joins TRBV15 to TRBJ2-2; maybe TRBD1 (6 bases). Per germline, CDR1 LNHNV and CDR2 YYDKDF (reference sequence). V lost 6 bases to trimming and J lost 4 bases, with 12 bases between them. CDR3 length equals 14 residues. The CDR3 DNA follows: TGTGCCACCAGTATCCTACAGGGCACCGGGGAGCTGTTTTTT. Translation: CATSILQGTGELFF. Using reference TRBV15 and TRBJ2-2 for the parts outside the CDR3, the full variable domain is DAMVIQNPRYQVTQFGKPVTLSCSQTLNHNVMYWYQQKSSQAPKLLFHYYDKDFNNEADTPDNFQSRRPNTSFCFLDIRSPGLGDTAMYLCATSILQGTGELFFGEGSRLTVL.

With regard to this clone: The sample carries other DNA sequences with the same CDR3. The rearrangement uses TRBV9 and TRBJ2-5, with TRBD1 identical over 9 bases. This CDR3 contains 15 residues. J gave up 4 bases and V 4 bases, and 8 bases lay outside the gene matches. The V gene's germline CDR1 is SGDLS and CDR2 YYNGEE. Written as DNA, the CDR3 is TGTGCCAGCAGCCCCTGGACAGGGGCTGGAGAGACCCAGTACTTC. As protein: CASSPWTGAGETQYF.

The chain carries TRBV5-6 and TRBJ1-2; possible D gene TRBD1, 5 bases. The germline V gene encodes CDR1 SGHDT and CDR2 YYEEEE. The CDR3 has 16 residues. Trimming left V 0 bases short and J 6 bases short, with 18 bases between. The CDR3 loop is CASSLGNFDRVDGYTF. For the CDR3, the DNA is TGTGCCAGCAGCTTGGGGAACTTCGACAGAGTCGATGGCTACACCTTC.